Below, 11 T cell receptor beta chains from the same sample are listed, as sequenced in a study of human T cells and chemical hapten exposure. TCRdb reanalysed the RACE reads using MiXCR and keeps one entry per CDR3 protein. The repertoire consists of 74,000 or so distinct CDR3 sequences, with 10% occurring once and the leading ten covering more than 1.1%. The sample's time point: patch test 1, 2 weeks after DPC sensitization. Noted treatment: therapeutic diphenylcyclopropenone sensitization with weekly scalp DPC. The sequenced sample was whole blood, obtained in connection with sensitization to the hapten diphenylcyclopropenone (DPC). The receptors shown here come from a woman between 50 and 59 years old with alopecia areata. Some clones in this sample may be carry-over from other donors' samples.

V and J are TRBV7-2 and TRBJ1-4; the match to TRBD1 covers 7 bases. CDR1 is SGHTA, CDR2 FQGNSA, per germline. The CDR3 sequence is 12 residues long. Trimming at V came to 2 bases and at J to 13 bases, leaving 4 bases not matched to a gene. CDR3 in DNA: TGTGCCAGCAGCTTACTAAGACAGGGACTGTTTTTT. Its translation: CASSLLRQGLFF. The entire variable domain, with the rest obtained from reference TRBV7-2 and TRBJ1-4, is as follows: GAGVSQSPSNKVTEKGKDVELRCDPISGHTALYWYRQSLGQGLEFLIYFQGNSAPDKSGLPSDRFSAERTGGSVSTLTIQRTQQEDSAVYLCASSLLRQGLFFGSGTQLSVL.

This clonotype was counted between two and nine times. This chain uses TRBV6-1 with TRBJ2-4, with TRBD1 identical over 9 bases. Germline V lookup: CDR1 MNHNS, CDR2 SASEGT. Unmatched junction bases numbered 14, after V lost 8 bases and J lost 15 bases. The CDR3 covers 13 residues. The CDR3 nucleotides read TGTGCCAGCGGAGAACTGCCGGGACAGGGCCGGTACTTC. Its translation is CASGELPGQGRYF.

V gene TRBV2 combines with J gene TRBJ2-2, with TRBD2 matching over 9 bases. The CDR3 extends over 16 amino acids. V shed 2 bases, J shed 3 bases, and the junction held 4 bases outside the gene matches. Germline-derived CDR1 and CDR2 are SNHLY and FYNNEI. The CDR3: CASSESGRRDTGELFF. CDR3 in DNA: TGTGCCAGCAGTGAAAGCGGGAGGAGGGACACCGGGGAGCTGTTTTTT.

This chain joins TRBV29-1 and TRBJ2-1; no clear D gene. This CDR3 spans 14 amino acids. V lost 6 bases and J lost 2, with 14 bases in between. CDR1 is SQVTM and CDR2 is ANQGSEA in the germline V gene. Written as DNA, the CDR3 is TGCAGCGTCGGTTCGGGTGGTACCTACAATGAGCAGTTCTTC. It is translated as CSVGSGGTYNEQFF.

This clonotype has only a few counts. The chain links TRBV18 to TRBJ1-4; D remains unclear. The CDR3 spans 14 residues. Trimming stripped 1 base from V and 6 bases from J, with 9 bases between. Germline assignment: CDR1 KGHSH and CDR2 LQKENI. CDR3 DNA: TGTGCCAGCTCACCACGTCAGTTGGATGAAAAACTGTTTTTT. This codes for CASSPRQLDEKLFF.

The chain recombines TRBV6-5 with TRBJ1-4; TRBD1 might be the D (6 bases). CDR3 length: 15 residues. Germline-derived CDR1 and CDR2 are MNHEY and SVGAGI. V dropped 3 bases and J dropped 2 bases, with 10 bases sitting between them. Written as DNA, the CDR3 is TGTGCCAGCAGTTATCACAGGGCTACTAATGAAAAACTGTTTTTT. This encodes CASSYHRATNEKLFF.

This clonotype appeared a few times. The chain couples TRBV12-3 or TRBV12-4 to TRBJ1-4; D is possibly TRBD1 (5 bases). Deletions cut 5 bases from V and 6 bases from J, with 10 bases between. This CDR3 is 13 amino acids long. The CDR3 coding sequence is TGTGCCAGCAGTATCCCGGGACATGAAAAACTGTTTTTT. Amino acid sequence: CASSIPGHEKLFF.

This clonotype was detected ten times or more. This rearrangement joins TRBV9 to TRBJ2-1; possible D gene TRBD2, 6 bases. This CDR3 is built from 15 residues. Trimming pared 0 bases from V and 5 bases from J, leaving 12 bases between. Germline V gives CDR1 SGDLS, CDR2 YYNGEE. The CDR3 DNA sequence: TGTGCCAGCAGCGTAGCCAGCGGGCCAAACAATGAGCAGTTCTTC. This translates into CASSVASGPNNEQFF.

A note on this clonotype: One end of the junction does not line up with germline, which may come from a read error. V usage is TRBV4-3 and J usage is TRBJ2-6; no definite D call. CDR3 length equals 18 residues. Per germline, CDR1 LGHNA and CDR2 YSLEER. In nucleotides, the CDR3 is TGCGCCAGCAGCGAAGACTCCCGTACCTTCTCTGGGGCCAACGTCCTGACTTTC. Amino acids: CASSEDSRTFSGANVLTF.

CDR3 protein: CASSATTGTGVSEQYF. In DNA form, the CDR3 reads TGTGCCAGCAGCGCCACAACCGGGACAGGGGTGAGTGAGCAGTACTTC. The J gene is TRBJ2-7, the V gene TRBV7-3, with 10 bases that match TRBD1. The V gene's germline CDR1 is SGHTA and CDR2 FQGTGA. CDR3 size: 16 residues. The V segment lost 5 bases and the J segment 7 bases; nucleotides outside the gene matches: 14.

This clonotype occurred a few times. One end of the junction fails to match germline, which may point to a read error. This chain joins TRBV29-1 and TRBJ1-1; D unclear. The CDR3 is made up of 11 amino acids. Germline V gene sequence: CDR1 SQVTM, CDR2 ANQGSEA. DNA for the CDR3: TGCAGCCTTGAGCGGATGGGAAAAGCTTTCTTT. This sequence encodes CSLERMGKAFF.